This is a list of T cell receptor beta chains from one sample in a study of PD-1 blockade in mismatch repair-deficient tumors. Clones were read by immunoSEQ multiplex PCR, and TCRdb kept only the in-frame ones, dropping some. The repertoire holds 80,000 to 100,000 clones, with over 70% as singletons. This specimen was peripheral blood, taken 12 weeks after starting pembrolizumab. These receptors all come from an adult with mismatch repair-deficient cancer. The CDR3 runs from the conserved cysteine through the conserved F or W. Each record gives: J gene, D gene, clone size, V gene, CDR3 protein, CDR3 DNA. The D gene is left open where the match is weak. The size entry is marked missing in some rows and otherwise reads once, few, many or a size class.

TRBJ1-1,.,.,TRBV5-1,CASSSKSGTGGTEAFF,TGCGCCAGCAGCTCGAAATCCGGGACGGGGGGCACTGAAGCTTTCTTT
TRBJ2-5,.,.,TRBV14,CASSQESRKYQETQYF,TGTGCCAGCAGCCAAGAAAGTCGAAAGTACCAAGAGACCCAGTACTTC
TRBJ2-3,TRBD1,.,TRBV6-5,CASSDGQGATDTQYF,TGTGCCAGCAGCGATGGACAGGGGGCCACAGATACGCAGTATTTT
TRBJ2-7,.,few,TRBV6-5,CASRTSYEQYF,TGTGCCAGCAGAACTAGTTACGAGCAGTACTTC
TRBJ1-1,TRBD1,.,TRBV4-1,CASSHGQGRITEAFF,TGCGCCAGCAGTCACGGACAGGGCAGGATCACTGAAGCTTTCTTT
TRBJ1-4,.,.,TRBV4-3,CASSQEVMGGEKLFF,TGCGCCAGCAGCCAAGAAGTGATGGGCGGCGAAAAACTGTTTTTT
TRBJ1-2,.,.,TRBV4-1,CASSLVWGDGYTF,TGCGCCAGCAGCCTCGTATGGGGCGATGGCTACACCTTC
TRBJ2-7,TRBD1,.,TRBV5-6,CASRSTGTYEQYF,TGTGCCAGCAGATCGACAGGGACCTACGAGCAGTACTTC
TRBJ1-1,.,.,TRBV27,CASSFPVFIPAFF,TGTGCCAGCAGTTTCCCAGTCTTTATCCCCGCTTTCTTT
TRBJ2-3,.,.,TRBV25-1,CASSGEGGADTQYF,TGTGCCAGCAGTGGGGAGGGGGGGGCAGATACGCAGTATTTT
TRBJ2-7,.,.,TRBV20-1,CSASKGYEQYF,TGCAGTGCTAGTAAGGGATACGAGCAGTACTTC
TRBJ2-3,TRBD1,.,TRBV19,CASTGRDRGTDTQYF,TGTGCCAGTACAGGCCGGGACAGGGGGACAGATACGCAGTATTTT
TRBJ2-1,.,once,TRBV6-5,CASSSPGSVTYNEQFF,TGTGCCAGCAGTTCCCCGGGATCCGTAACCTACAATGAGCAGTTCTTC
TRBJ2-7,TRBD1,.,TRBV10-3,CAVQGAYEQYF,TGTGCCGTCCAGGGGGCCTACGAGCAGTACTTC
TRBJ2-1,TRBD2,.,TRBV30,CAWSREGQGWRGNEQFF,TGTGCCTGGAGCCGGGAGGGCCAGGGTTGGAGGGGTAATGAGCAGTTCTTC
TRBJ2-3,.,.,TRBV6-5,CASKGLRGTDTQYF,TGTGCCAGCAAAGGCCTCAGGGGCACAGATACGCAGTATTTT
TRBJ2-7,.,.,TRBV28,CASISPDPKGFYEQYF,TGTGCCAGCATATCGCCTGACCCCAAAGGTTTCTACGAGCAGTACTTC
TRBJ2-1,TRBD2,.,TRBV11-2,CASSRTSNEQFF,TGTGCCAGCAGTCGGACTAGCAATGAGCAGTTCTTC
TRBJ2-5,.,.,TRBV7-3,CASSLGRAETQYF,TGTGCCAGCAGCTTAGGAAGGGCAGAGACCCAGTACTTC
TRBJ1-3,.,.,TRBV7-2,CASSPNSLGNTIYF,TGTGCCAGCAGCCCGAACAGCTTAGGAAACACCATATATTTT
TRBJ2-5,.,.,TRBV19,CASSGTRQETQYF,TGTGCCAGTAGTGGGACCCGTCAAGAGACCCAGTACTTC
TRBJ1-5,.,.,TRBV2,CASPGERDQPQHF,TGTGCCAGCCCAGGGGAAAGAGATCAGCCCCAGCATTTT
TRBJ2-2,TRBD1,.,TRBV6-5,CATLEGRGRGGELFF,TGTGCCACCCTGGAGGGCAGGGGGCGCGGCGGGGAGCTGTTTTTT
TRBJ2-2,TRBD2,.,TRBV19,CASSREGLNTGELFF,TGTGCCAGTAGTAGGGAGGGGCTAAACACCGGGGAGCTGTTTTTT
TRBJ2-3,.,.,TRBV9,CASSVGTSTDTQYF,TGTGCCAGCAGCGTAGGGACGTCCACAGATACGCAGTATTTT
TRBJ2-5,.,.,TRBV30,CAWNPANQETQYF,TGTGCCTGGAATCCTGCGAATCAAGAGACCCAGTACTTC
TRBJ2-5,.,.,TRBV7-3,CASSLTGAQETQYF,TGTGCCAGCAGCCTCACTGGAGCTCAAGAGACCCAGTACTTC
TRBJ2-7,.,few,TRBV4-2,CASSQGTDEQYF,TGTGCCAGCAGCCAAGGGACCGACGAGCAGTACTTC
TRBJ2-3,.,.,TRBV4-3,CASSHLRTVTDTQYF,TGCGCCAGCAGCCATCTGCGGACTGTGACAGATACGCAGTATTTT
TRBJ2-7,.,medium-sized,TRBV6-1,CASKEVTGSSYEQYF,TGTGCCAGCAAGGAAGTGACAGGTAGCTCCTACGAGCAGTACTTC
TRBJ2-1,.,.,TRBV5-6,CASSLDSGTEQFF,TGTGCCAGCAGCTTGGACTCCGGGACTGAGCAGTTCTTC
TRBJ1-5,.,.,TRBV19,CASSIDWVSNQPQHF,TGTGCCAGTAGTATAGATTGGGTCAGCAATCAGCCCCAGCATTTT
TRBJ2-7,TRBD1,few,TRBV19,CASMTGSSSEQYF,TGTGCCAGTATGACAGGGTCCTCGAGCGAGCAGTACTTC
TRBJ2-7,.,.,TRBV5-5,CASSPQGYEQYF,TGTGCCAGCAGCCCCCAGGGGTACGAGCAGTACTTC
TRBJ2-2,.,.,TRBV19,CASSKNTGELFF,TGTGCCAGTAGTAAGAACACCGGGGAGCTGTTTTTT
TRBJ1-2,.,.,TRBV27,CASGSGGLGGYTF,TGTGCCAGCGGGAGCGGGGGGCTGGGTGGCTACACCTTC
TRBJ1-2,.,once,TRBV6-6,CASRLQNYGYTF,TGTGCCAGCAGGCTACAGAACTATGGCTACACCTTC
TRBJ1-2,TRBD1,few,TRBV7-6,CASSSLDRGRYGYTF,TGTGCCAGCAGCTCGTTAGACAGGGGAAGGTATGGCTACACCTTC
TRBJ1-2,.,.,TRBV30,CAWSIRLSVQGVGYTF,TGTGCCTGGAGTATAAGGCTCTCCGTGCAGGGAGTCGGCTACACCTTC
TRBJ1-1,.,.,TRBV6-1,CASSRALNTEAFF,TGTGCCAGCAGCAGGGCCCTGAACACTGAAGCTTTCTTT
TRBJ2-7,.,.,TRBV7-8,CASSPGPNFYEQYF,TGTGCCAGCAGCCCGGGCCCAAACTTTTACGAGCAGTACTTC
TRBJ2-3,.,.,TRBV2,CASSGIGTFVTDTQYF,TGTGCCAGCAGTGGGATTGGGACGTTTGTGACAGATACGCAGTATTTT
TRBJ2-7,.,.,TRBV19,CASSLDAHEQYF,TGTGCCAGTTCCCTGGACGCCCACGAGCAGTACTTC
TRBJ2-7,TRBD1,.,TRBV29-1,CSVLTGESYEQYF,TGCAGCGTGCTGACAGGGGAATCCTACGAGCAGTACTTC
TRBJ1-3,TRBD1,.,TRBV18,CASSPPPGTEPKSGNTIYF,TGTGCCAGCTCACCACCGCCTGGGACAGAGCCGAAGTCTGGAAACACCATATATTTT
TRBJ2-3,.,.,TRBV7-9,CASSLKLGTTDTQYF,TGTGCCAGCAGCTTAAAACTAGGAACCACAGATACGCAGTATTTT
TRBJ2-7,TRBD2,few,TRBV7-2,CASSYGTSGYEQYF,TGTGCCAGCAGCTACGGGACTAGCGGCTACGAGCAGTACTTC
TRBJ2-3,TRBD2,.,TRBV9,CASSPSGSTDTQYF,TGTGCCAGCAGTCCTAGCGGGAGTACAGATACGCAGTATTTT
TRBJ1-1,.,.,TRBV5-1,CASSGGETEAFF,TGCGCCAGCAGCGGGGGGGAGACTGAAGCTTTCTTT
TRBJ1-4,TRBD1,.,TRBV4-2,CASSQVRQGDEKLFF,TGTGCCAGCAGCCAAGTTCGACAGGGAGATGAAAAACTGTTTTTT
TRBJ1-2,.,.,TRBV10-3,CAISESNSWTAIYGYTF,TGTGCCATCAGTGAGTCCAATTCATGGACGGCAATCTATGGCTACACCTTC
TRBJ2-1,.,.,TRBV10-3,CAISGSGSYNEQFF,TGTGCCATCAGTGGTAGTGGTTCCTACAATGAGCAGTTCTTC
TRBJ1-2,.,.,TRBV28,CASKSDGGRSNYGYTF,TGTGCCAGCAAGTCGGACGGGGGTCGTTCTAACTATGGCTACACCTTC
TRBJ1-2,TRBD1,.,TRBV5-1,CASSLASGGGDYGYTF,TGCGCCAGCAGCTTGGCATCGGGAGGGGGCGACTATGGCTACACCTTC